This entry lists 6 T cell receptor beta chains sequenced from one sample in a study of T cell repertoires in cytomegalovirus infection. TCRdb itself ran the reads through MiXCR, one entry per CDR3 protein. This sample carries about 530,000 distinct CDR3 sequences, approximately 25% of them seen once, and the ten largest clones take roughly 13%. Sequenced sample: PBMCs. The receptors were gathered from a human donor in good health (CMV status not recorded). Some clones in this sample may be carry-over from other donors' samples.

The chain recombines TRBV2 with TRBJ2-1; 11 bases agree with TRBD2. V was clipped by 1 base and J by 0 bases; unmatched bases: 5. The CDR3 contains 18 residues. Germline V gene lookup returns CDR1 SNHLY and CDR2 FYNNEI. The CDR3 loop is CASSEGTSGRSSYNEQFF. CDR3 bases: TGTGCCAGCAGTGAAGGGACTAGCGGGCGGAGCTCCTACAATGAGCAGTTCTTC.

In its sample, this clonotype was seen a few times. J is TRBJ2-7 and V is TRBV6-2 or TRBV6-3; D call uncertain. V lost 0 bases and J 2 bases, leaving 23 bases between the germline ends. The CDR3 loop spans 19 amino acids. Germline CDR1 reads MNHEY; CDR2 reads SVGEGT. The CDR3: CASSYSPTGPERPPYEQYF. CDR3 nucleotides: TGTGCCAGCAGTTACTCTCCCACGGGTCCGGAGCGCCCCCCCTACGAGCAGTACTTC.

The sample holds a few counts of this clonotype. DNA for the CDR3: TGTGCCAGCAGCCTCTGCCCCCGACAGCCGCCGGGTTCGGATGAAAAACTGTTTTTT. This translates into CASSLCPRQPPGSDEKLFF. V gene TRBV13 combines with J gene TRBJ1-4; the D gene is possibly TRBD1 (5 bases). CDR1 and CDR2 (germline): PRHDT, FYEKMQ (reference sequence). The CDR3 is 19 residues long. V lost 5 bases, J lost 6 bases, and 28 bases lay in between.

Only a few counts were recorded for this clonotype. V and J are TRBV12-3 or TRBV12-4 and TRBJ2-6, with TRBD2 matching over 8 bases. This CDR3 region has 19 residues. V lost 0 bases to trimming and J lost 4 bases; unmatched junction nucleotides: 11. The CDR3 sequence is CASSLARAGDGTGANVLTF. For the CDR3, the DNA is TGTGCCAGCAGTTTAGCTCGAGCGGGAGACGGCACCGGGGCCAACGTCCTGACTTTC.

The gene calls are TRBV20-1 and TRBJ2-3; TRBD2 agrees at 8 bases. The V gene's germline CDR1 is DFQATT and CDR2 SNEGSKA (reference sequence). The trim removed 5 bases at V and 4 bases at J, leaving 8 bases unmatched. CDR3 length: 14 amino acids. CDR3: CSAGTRTSPDTQYF. The CDR3 DNA reads TGCAGTGCTGGGACGCGGACTAGCCCAGATACGCAGTATTTT.

This clonotype has only a few counts. The chain has TRBV20-1 and TRBJ1-1; D unresolved. Germline assignment: CDR1 DFQATT and CDR2 SNEGSKA (reference sequence). The germline V and J ends were trimmed by 2 bases and 6 bases, with 10 bases remaining between them. The CDR3 extends over 12 amino acids. CDR3 protein: CSARSQSSEAFF. CDR3 DNA sequence: TGCAGTGCTAGATCGCAGAGTTCTGAAGCTTTCTTT.